This T cell receptor (beta chain) was recorded in a study of long-term antiretroviral therapy in people with HIV. Across the whole study: When the earliest samples were collected, ART was typically delayed until CD4 counts fell. Study-wide points: Specimen acquisition occurred between about 2003 and 2018, potentially under older ART regimens. Patients on ART gained diversity, which nonetheless stayed below transplant donor controls.

At the survey level, the v3.0 immunoSEQ assay was run. Sequencing used immunoSEQ multiplex PCR; TCRdb keeps in-frame clones, though not all of them. The table shows some 22,000 clones, with around 79% occurring only once. As for this clone: Its antigen is unidentified.

Trimming removed 10 bases from V and 0 bases from J, with 16 bases in between. The CDR3 covers 15 residues. Germline assignment: CDR1 SNHLY and CDR2 FYNNEI. This material consisted of unsorted PBMCs, taken 4.1 years after starting antiretroviral therapy. The receptor was isolated from a woman between 40 and 50 years old with HIV. The chain uses TRBV2 and TRBJ2-1; D possibly corresponds to TRBD2 (5 bases). CDR3 in DNA: TGTGCCACCACAAGAGGCGGGTCCTCCTACAATGAGCAGTTCTTC. Protein product: CATTRGGSSYNEQFF.